These 22 T cell receptor beta chains came from one sample sequenced in a study of T-cell reconstitution after alpha-beta-depleted transplantation in children. Construction of the TCRbeta library involved unique molecular identifiers. MiXCR, applied by TCRdb to the PCR reads, yields one record per CDR3 protein. The profile shows 250,000 to 350,000 distinct CDR3 sequences, 9.9% of them singletons. Sequencing used PBMCs from the stem cell graft donor, obtained from the stem cell graft. All receptors derive from a human donor who donated a stem cell graft to a child with SCID.

This clonotype was detected a few times. The chain uses TRBV7-9 and TRBJ1-1, with D unresolved. The CDR3 totals 13 residues. The germline CDR1 and CDR2 sequences are SEHNR and FQNEAQ (reference sequence). V lost 5 bases to trimming and J lost 1 base, with 8 bases between them. The CDR3, as DNA: TGTGCCAGCAGCCCTGCGGGGAACACTGAAGCTTTCTTT. Amino acid sequence: CASSPAGNTEAFF.

The V gene is TRBV5-1, the J gene TRBJ2-1; no clear D gene. The CDR3 length is 13 residues. Germline V gene sequence: CDR1 SGHRS, CDR2 YFSETQ. V was shortened by 0 bases and J by 8 bases, with 9 bases between the two germline ends. The CDR3 here is CASSLVVGDEQFF. CDR3 sequence (DNA): TGCGCCAGCAGCTTGGTGGTGGGCGATGAGCAGTTCTTC.

This clonotype was seen a handful of times. The chain couples TRBV5-1 to TRBJ2-3, with D perhaps TRBD1 (6 bases). With 3 bases removed from V and 1 base from J, the gap between germline ends came to 9 bases. CDR3 length: 14 amino acids. Looked up from germline, CDR1 is SGHRS and CDR2 is YFSETQ. CDR3 sequence: CASSSDSRTDTQYF. The CDR3 DNA reads TGCGCCAGCAGCTCGGACAGTCGCACAGATACGCAGTATTTT.

The DNA of the CDR3 is TGTGCCAGCAGCCGGCGGACAGCCTACGAGCAGTACTTC. It is translated as CASSRRTAYEQYF. The chain carries TRBV4-2 and TRBJ2-7, with D possibly matching TRBD1 (6 bases). Germline V gene data show CDR1 as LGHNA and CDR2 as YNFKEQ. V was trimmed by 4 bases and J by 2 bases, leaving 9 bases between them. There are 13 residues in the CDR3.

This clonotype was counted between two and nine times. The chain links TRBV7-9 to TRBJ1-2; no definite D call. The V gene lost 8 bases and the J gene lost 2 bases, with 18 bases spanning the gap. The CDR3 loop spans 15 amino acids. The germline V gene encodes CDR1 SEHNR and CDR2 FQNEAQ (reference sequence). For the CDR3, the DNA is TGTGCCAGCGCCCGGAGCGGCAGGTCGAACTATGGCTACACCTTC. Translated, it gives CASARSGRSNYGYTF.

There are a few counts of this clonotype. The chain combines TRBV6-2 or TRBV6-3 with TRBJ2-7; TRBD1 agrees at 10 bases. This CDR3 has 15 residues. V was clipped by 8 bases and J by 1 base; unmatched bases: 8. Germline V gene lookup returns CDR1 MNHEY and CDR2 SVGEGT. CDR3 DNA: TGTGCCAGCGGAACAACGGGACAGGGGTCCTACGAGCAGTACTTC. Translated, it gives CASGTTGQGSYEQYF.

The V and J genes are TRBV6-1 and TRBJ2-1; 7 positions match TRBD1. Germline V gene lookup returns CDR1 MNHNS and CDR2 SASEGT. The ends lost 6 bases at V and 0 bases at J; junction bases unmatched: 8. The CDR3 is 16 residues long. The CDR3 nucleotides read TGTGCCAGCAGGCCTACAGGGGTGAGCTCCTACAATGAGCAGTTCTTC. It yields the protein CASRPTGVSSYNEQFF.

This clonotype was seen more than once but under ten times. This chain connects TRBV15 to TRBJ2-5, with a possible D match to TRBD2 (6 bases). Looked up from germline, CDR1 is LNHNV and CDR2 is YYDKDF (reference sequence). Trimming stripped 0 bases from V and 5 bases from J, with 13 bases between. The CDR3 has 15 residues. The CDR3, as DNA: TGTGCCACCAGCAGAGATGGGTATCGGGGGGAGACCCAGTACTTC. Translated, it gives CATSRDGYRGETQYF.

There are many counts of this clonotype. This chain uses TRBV3-1 with TRBJ2-7; D unclear. The germline gives CDR1 LGHDT, CDR2 YNNKEL (reference sequence). The CDR3 has 13 amino acids. V lost 0 bases and J lost 3, with 6 bases in between. The CDR3 loop is CASSQDVGYEQYF. In DNA form, the CDR3 reads TGTGCCAGCAGCCAAGATGTGGGCTACGAGCAGTACTTC.

This clonotype has more than one count but fewer than ten. The rearrangement uses TRBV6-5 and TRBJ1-2, with unresolved D. Germline CDR1 reads MNHEY; CDR2 reads SVGAGI. This CDR3 has 15 residues. V was cut by 4 bases and J by 5 bases, with 17 bases left in between. The CDR3 region has the DNA TGTGCCAGCAGTTTGGTCCCGGGAGGTTCTTATGGCTACACCTTC. Its translation: CASSLVPGGSYGYTF.

In this sample, this clonotype turned up a few times. The rearrangement uses TRBV6-5 and TRBJ1-1; perhaps TRBD1 as D (6 bases). CDR1 is MNHEY and CDR2 is SVGAGI in the germline V gene. V lost 7 bases and J lost 3, with 18 bases in between. The CDR3 loop spans 15 amino acids. The CDR3 DNA follows: TGTGCCAGCACCAGGACAGCCTCCTTGGACACTGAAGCTTTCTTT. Its translation: CASTRTASLDTEAFF.

This clonotype has a count of ten or more. J is TRBJ1-2 and V is TRBV5-6; the D gene is possibly TRBD1 (5 bases). The germline V and J ends were trimmed by 2 bases and 0 bases, with 8 bases remaining between them. Germline CDR1 reads SGHDT; CDR2 reads YYEEEE. The CDR3 is 14 residues long. CDR3 DNA: TGTGCCAGCAGCTTTGACAGAGCTAACTATGGCTACACCTTC. Protein product: CASSFDRANYGYTF.

The chain employs TRBV10-3 and TRBJ2-7, with 9 bases aligning to TRBD1. The CDR3 sequence is 15 residues long. The V gene's germline CDR1 is ENHRY and CDR2 SYGVKD. J gave up 7 bases and V 0 bases, and 7 bases lay outside the gene matches. CDR3 loop: CAISESRTGALEQYF. For the CDR3, the DNA is TGTGCCATCAGTGAGTCCCGGACAGGGGCCTTGGAGCAGTACTTC.

This clonotype showed up just a few times. This CDR3 is CASSVESTDTQYF. DNA for the CDR3: TGTGCCAGCAGTGTAGAGTCTACAGATACGCAGTATTTT. The chain combines TRBV6-4 with TRBJ2-3; D gene unclear. V was pared by 4 bases and J by 3 bases, with 8 bases between. Germline V CDR1 and CDR2: MRHNA, SNTAGT. The CDR3 spans 13 residues.

In this sample, this clonotype turned up many times. The gene calls are TRBV12-3 or TRBV12-4 and TRBJ2-7; D unresolved. CDR3 length equals 14 residues. With 5 bases removed from V and 2 bases from J, the gap between germline ends came to 13 bases. CDR3 in amino acids: CASSPFLGTYEQYF. The CDR3 bases are TGTGCCAGCAGTCCTTTTCTGGGAACCTACGAGCAGTACTTC.

This clonotype was seen ten or more times. J is TRBJ1-1 and V is TRBV20-1; no definite D call. The V gene's germline CDR1 is DFQATT and CDR2 SNEGSKA (reference sequence). Trimming left V 0 bases short and J 0 bases short, with 8 bases between. CDR3 size: 14 residues. The CDR3 DNA is TGCAGTGCTAGAGAGGGCCCAGTGAACACTGAAGCTTTCTTT. It is translated as CSAREGPVNTEAFF.

The chain joins TRBV10-1 to TRBJ2-1; D not certain. CDR1 is WNHNN, CDR2 SYGVQD, per germline (reference sequence). V lost 2 bases, J lost 5 bases, and 19 bases lay in between. The CDR3 is 17 residues long. The CDR3 protein is CASSESRSFIVDNEQFF. The CDR3 DNA is TGCGCCAGCAGTGAGAGTCGGTCTTTTATTGTGGACAATGAGCAGTTCTTC.

The sample holds a few counts of this clonotype. The CDR3 sequence is CASGYGGAAEQFF. In nucleotides, the CDR3 is TGTGCCAGCGGCTACGGGGGGGCCGCTGAGCAGTTCTTC. This chain uses TRBV6-6 with TRBJ2-1; TRBD2 aligns across 8 bases. Germline V lookup: CDR1 MNHNY, CDR2 SVGAGI (reference sequence). V shed 8 bases, J shed 9 bases, and the junction held 9 bases outside the gene matches. The CDR3 has 13 residues.

The chain links TRBV20-1 to TRBJ2-1; the match to TRBD2 covers 15 bases. Trimming removed 5 bases from V and 3 bases from J; junction bases left unmatched: 11. This CDR3 region has 18 residues. Germline V gene data show CDR1 as DFQATT and CDR2 as SNEGSKA (reference sequence). CDR3: CSAGPRTSGGDNYNEQFF. Here the CDR3 DNA reads TGCAGTGCTGGACCCAGGACTAGCGGGGGGGACAACTACAATGAGCAGTTCTTC.

The table lists this clonotype with a few counts. The rearrangement uses TRBV5-1 and TRBJ2-7; perhaps TRBD2 as D (6 bases). This CDR3 contains 14 residues. From germline, CDR1 is SGHRS and CDR2 YFSETQ. V was cut by 0 bases and J by 2 bases, with 9 bases left in between. CDR3 nucleotides: TGCGCCAGCAGCTTGGCGGGGGATGCCTACGAGCAGTACTTC. Translation gives CASSLAGDAYEQYF. Looking up the rest from reference TRBV5-1 and TRBJ2-7 gives the full variable domain: KAGVTQTPRYLIKTRGQQVTLSCSPISGHRSVSWYQQTPGQGLQFLFEYFSETQRNKGNFPGRFSGRQFSNSRSEMNVSTLELGDSALYLCASSLAGDAYEQYFGPGTRLTVT.

Only a few counts were recorded for this clonotype. The chain joins TRBV6-5 to TRBJ2-1, with 14 bases identical to TRBD2. Germline lookup yields CDR1 MNHEY and CDR2 SVGAGI. The CDR3 totals 15 residues. V lost 4 bases and J lost 6; bases outside the gene matches: 2. The CDR3 region is CASSSGTSGGNEQFF. The CDR3 DNA sequence: TGTGCCAGCAGTTCGGGGACTAGCGGGGGCAATGAGCAGTTCTTC.

V gene TRBV7-9 combines with J gene TRBJ2-1; D not certain. In germline, CDR1 is SEHNR, CDR2 FQNEAQ (reference sequence). Trimming took off 7 bases at V and 8 bases at J, with 9 bases between the two ends. The CDR3 extends over 11 amino acids. CDR3 in amino acids: CASIYSYEQFF. CDR3 in DNA: TGTGCCAGCATTTATTCATATGAGCAGTTCTTC.